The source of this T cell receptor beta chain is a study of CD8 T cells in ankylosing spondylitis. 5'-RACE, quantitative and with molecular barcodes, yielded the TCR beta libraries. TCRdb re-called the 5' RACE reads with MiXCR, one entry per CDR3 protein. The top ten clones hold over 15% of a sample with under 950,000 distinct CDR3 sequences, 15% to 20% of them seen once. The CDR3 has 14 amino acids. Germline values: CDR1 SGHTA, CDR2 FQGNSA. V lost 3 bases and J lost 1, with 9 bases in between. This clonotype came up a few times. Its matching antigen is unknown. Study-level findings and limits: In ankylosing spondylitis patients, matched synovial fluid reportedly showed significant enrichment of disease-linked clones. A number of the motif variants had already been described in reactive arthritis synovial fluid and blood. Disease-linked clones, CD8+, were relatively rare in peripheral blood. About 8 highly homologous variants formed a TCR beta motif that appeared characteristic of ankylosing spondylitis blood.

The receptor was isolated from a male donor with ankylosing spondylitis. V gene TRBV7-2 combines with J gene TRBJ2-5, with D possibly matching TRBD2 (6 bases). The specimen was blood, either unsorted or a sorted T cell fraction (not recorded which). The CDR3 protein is CASSLIGSQETQYF. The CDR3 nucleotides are TGTGCCAGCAGCTTGATCGGGAGCCAAGAGACCCAGTACTTC. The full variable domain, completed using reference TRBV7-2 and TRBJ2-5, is GAGVSQSPSNKVTEKGKDVELRCDPISGHTALYWYRQSLGQGLEFLIYFQGNSAPDKSGLPSDRFSAERTGGSVSTLTIQRTQQEDSAVYLCASSLIGSQETQYFGPGTRLLVL.